The clone carrying this TCR beta chain was counted only a few times. Categorization into cohorts depended on clinical history that participants reported. Cohort 3 donors counted as recovered after two negative PCRs, clearance, or resolved symptoms. This entry is derived from a study of blood T cell repertoires in COVID-19. Background on the study: The study drew acute and convalescent COVID-19 samples from the United States, Italy and Spain.

Clones were read by immunoSEQ multiplex PCR, and TCRdb kept only the in-frame ones, dropping some. Of 200,000 to 250,000 clones listed, about 89% are singletons. V shed 8 bases and J 3 bases; nucleotides not matched to a gene: 2. Germline V gene data show CDR1 as MNHEY and CDR2 as SVGAGI. The length of the CDR3 is 13 residues. The specimen was PBMCs or T cells enriched from blood (not recorded which). The chain carries TRBV6-5 and TRBJ1-2, with 11 bases lining up with TRBD1. This clonotype was sampled from a woman in her twenties or thirties who had recovered from COVID-19. CDR3 amino acids: CASRDRGYYGYTF. In nucleotides, the CDR3 is TGTGCCAGCCGGGACAGGGGGTACTATGGCTACACCTTC.